Listed here are 17 T cell receptor beta chains from one sample, sequenced in a study of shared clonotypes between healthy human individuals. Generated by immunoSEQ multiplex PCR, the TCRdb table keeps only in-frame clones and is missing some. This sample has around 500,000 clones, with about 72% found just once. Input material: PBMCs. The receptors stem from a woman in her 40s in good health. Some clones in this sample may be carry-over from other donors' samples.

Worth noting for this clone: The sample holds other DNA sequences that translate to the same CDR3. This sequence joins TRBV18 and TRBJ2-7; 12 bases align to TRBD2. The V and J ends lost 3 bases and 3 bases, in that order; junction bases with no gene match: 0. CDR3 length: 14 residues. Germline CDR1 is KGHSH and CDR2 is LQKENI. CDR3 region: CASSPTSGSYEQYF. The CDR3 nucleotides read TGTGCCAGCTCACCGACTAGCGGGAGCTACGAGCAGTACTTC.

The V and J genes are TRBV6-5 and TRBJ2-7; maybe TRBD2 (5 bases). The CDR3 sequence is 14 residues long. The germline CDR1 and CDR2 sequences are MNHEY and SVGAGI. V was pared by 5 bases and J by 3 bases, with 14 bases between. The CDR3 region is CASSTGGRYYEQYF. In DNA form, the CDR3 reads TGTGCCAGCAGTACCGGAGGCCGATACTACGAGCAGTACTTC.

The genes are TRBV5-8 and TRBJ2-3; D is unresolved. CDR1 SGHTS and CDR2 YDEGEE come from the germline V gene. This CDR3 has 12 residues. The V and J ends lost 0 bases and 5 bases respectively, with 4 bases between them. In DNA, the CDR3 is TGTGCCAGCAGCTTGGAGGGAGATACGCAGTATTTT. It yields the protein CASSLEGDTQYF. The complete variable domain, with remaining parts taken from reference TRBV5-8 and TRBJ2-3, reads EAGVTQSPTHLIKTRGQQATLRCSPISGHTSVYWYQQALGLGLQFLLWYDEGEERNRGNFPPRFSGRQFPNYSSELNVNALELEDSALYLCASSLEGDTQYFGPGTRLTVL.

For this clone: This may come from a read error, since a much larger clone is one base off. V gene TRBV30 combines with J gene TRBJ1-1; D possibly corresponds to TRBD1 (5 bases). The V gene lost 1 base and the J gene lost 1 base, with 13 bases spanning the gap. The CDR3 extends over 15 amino acids. The germline gives CDR1 GTSNPN, CDR2 SVGIG (reference sequence). The DNA of the CDR3 is TGTGCCTGGAGTGGGGGGGTTTGGGCGAACACTGAAGCTTTCTTT. It yields the protein CAWSGGVWANTEAFF.

This clone has only a few counts. This chain uses TRBV6-5 with TRBJ1-1, with D uncertain. Germline-derived CDR1 and CDR2 are MNHEY and SVGAGI. The CDR3 runs to 12 residues. The germline V and J ends were trimmed by 5 bases and 5 bases, with 9 bases remaining between them. CDR3 loop: CASSPTSTEAFF. The CDR3 DNA is TGTGCCAGCAGTCCAACGTCGACTGAAGCTTTCTTT.

The gene calls are TRBV5-4 and TRBJ2-7, with D unresolved. Trimming cost V 0 bases and J 3 bases, with 10 bases left between them. Germline CDR1 reads SGHNT; CDR2 reads YYREEE (reference sequence). The CDR3 totals 14 residues. The CDR3 spells CASSLDSGRYEQYF. The DNA of the CDR3 is TGTGCCAGCAGCTTGGACTCGGGCCGCTACGAGCAGTACTTC.

This clone came up a few times. J is TRBJ2-2 and V is TRBV4-3; D gene unclear. Per germline, CDR1 LGHNA and CDR2 YSLEER. CDR3 length: 15 residues. Trimming took off 1 base at V and 0 bases at J, with 6 bases between the two ends. The chain's CDR3 is CASSQGGTNTGELFF. As DNA, the CDR3 is TGCGCCAGCAGCCAAGGTGGGACGAACACCGGGGAGCTGTTTTTT.

The chain carries TRBV5-1 and TRBJ1-2; tentatively, D is TRBD1 (6 bases). Trimming took off 0 bases at V and 7 bases at J, with 10 bases between the two ends. CDR3 length equals 13 residues. Germline V gene data show CDR1 as SGHRS and CDR2 as YFSETQ. As DNA, the CDR3 is TGCGCCAGCAGCTTGGACAGGGCGGGTGGCTACACCTTC. Translated, it gives CASSLDRAGGYTF.

V gene TRBV6-6 combines with J gene TRBJ1-5; D is undetermined. The V gene's germline CDR1 is MNHNY and CDR2 SVGAGI (reference sequence). Trimming stripped 4 bases from V and 3 bases from J, with 10 bases between. This CDR3 spans 14 amino acids. CDR3 residues: CASSSSTFNQPQHF. The CDR3 DNA sequence: TGTGCCAGCAGTTCATCGACCTTCAATCAGCCCCAGCATTTT.

The chain has TRBV29-1 and TRBJ1-2; no clear D gene. Trimming removed 0 bases at V and 8 bases at J, with 7 bases between. The germline CDR1 and CDR2 sequences are SQVTM and ANQGSEA. The CDR3 extends over 11 amino acids. This CDR3 reads CSVEDLEGYTF. The DNA of the CDR3 is TGCAGCGTTGAAGATCTAGAGGGCTACACCTTC.

The V gene is TRBV9, the J gene TRBJ1-2; 8 nucleotides match TRBD1. The CDR3 length is 14 residues. Germline V gene sequence: CDR1 SGDLS, CDR2 YYNGEE. J lost 7 bases, V lost 3 bases, and 8 bases had no gene match. CDR3 DNA sequence: TGTGCCAGCAGCGCCCTGGACAGGGCGGGTGGCTACACCTTC. Translating gives CASSALDRAGGYTF.

V is TRBV12-5 and J is TRBJ1-2; no reliable D call. The CDR3 runs 12 residues. Trimming cost V 1 base and J 8 bases, with 8 bases left between them. Germline CDR1 LGHNT, CDR2 FRNRAP. The CDR3 DNA reads as TGTGCTAGTGGTTTGGATTATGGGGGCTACACCTTC. Its translation is CASGLDYGGYTF.

The gene calls are TRBV27 and TRBJ1-6, with D hard to call. This CDR3 spans 17 amino acids. Trimming pared 8 bases from V and 6 bases from J, leaving 23 bases between. Per germline, CDR1 MNHEY and CDR2 SMNVEV (reference sequence). In DNA, the CDR3 is TGTGCCAGCGGACTTATAGGGCATGCGGAATTTAATTCACCCCTCCACTTT. Amino acids: CASGLIGHAEFNSPLHF.

This chain connects TRBV5-1 to TRBJ2-5; TRBD2 matches at 9 bases. The CDR3 consists of 14 residues. Germline CDR1 is SGHRS and CDR2 is YFSETQ. V trimming: 6 bases; J trimming: 1 base; junction bases outside the gene matches: 4. CDR3 loop: CASTSGAAQETQYF. The CDR3 DNA reads as TGCGCCAGCACTAGCGGGGCGGCCCAAGAGACCCAGTACTTC.

This chain links TRBV27 with TRBJ2-1, with a tentative D call TRBD2 (5 bases). The length of the CDR3 is 16 residues. Trimming left V 9 bases short and J 0 bases short, with 18 bases between. The V gene's germline CDR1 is MNHEY and CDR2 SMNVEV (reference sequence). The CDR3 here is CARPPDERPSYNEQFF. The CDR3 coding sequence is TGTGCCAGACCCCCCGACGAGCGGCCCTCCTACAATGAGCAGTTCTTC.

The V gene is TRBV28, the J gene TRBJ2-7, with TRBD1 identical over 11 bases. CDR3 length: 14 residues. V dropped 5 bases and J dropped 4; count of bases not matched to a gene: 4. Germline CDR1 MDHEN, CDR2 SYDVKM. CDR3 sequence (DNA): TGTGCCAGCAGTAGGACAGGGGGCGCGTACGAGCAGTACTTC. This sequence encodes CASSRTGGAYEQYF.

The count of this clone is one. V usage is TRBV28 and J usage is TRBJ1-2, with D perhaps matching TRBD1 (6 bases). Looked up from germline, CDR1 is MDHEN and CDR2 is SYDVKM. The CDR3 is 16 residues long. Trimming removed 4 bases at V and 4 bases at J, with 19 bases between. CDR3 in amino acids: CASSSLTQGFSYGYTF. The CDR3 nucleotides read TGTGCCAGCAGTTCCCTGACACAGGGCTTCTCCTATGGCTACACCTTC.